Listed here are 32 T cell receptor beta chains from one sample, sequenced in a study of T cells in Graves' hyperthyroidism and ophthalmopathy. It was RNA transcripts that yielded the amplified TCR beta CDR3 regions. When the TCR CDR3 underwent first-round RT-PCR, the HTBI primer set was used. Via MiXCR, TCRdb re-called the multiplex PCR reads, giving one row per CDR3 protein. The repertoire has a few hundred thousand distinct CDR3 sequences, around a fifth of them found once; the top ten carry about 50%. Sequenced: blood. The receptors come from a woman in her 50s with Graves' hyperthyroidism.

V is TRBV10-3 and J is TRBJ2-1; D may be TRBD1 (5 bases). Trimming took off 8 bases at V and 6 bases at J, with 17 bases between the two ends. Germline values: CDR1 ENHRY, CDR2 SYGVKD. The CDR3 spans 14 residues. The CDR3 is CAISAPTGINEQFF. DNA for the CDR3: TGTGCCATCTCGGCGCCCACAGGCATCAATGAGCAGTTCTTC.

The chain links TRBV19 to TRBJ1-5; D gene ambiguous. The CDR3 has 14 amino acids. Between the trimmed V and J ends, which lost 5 bases and 0 bases, there was a span of 8 bases. Germline V gene data show CDR1 as LNHDA and CDR2 as SQIVND (reference sequence). The CDR3 loop is CASSERYSNQPQHF. The CDR3 DNA reads as TGTGCCAGTAGTGAACGGTATAGCAATCAGCCCCAGCATTTT.

This clonotype was detected many times. The chain carries TRBV20-1 and TRBJ1-5, with D possibly matching TRBD1 (6 bases). The CDR3 is made up of 15 amino acids. Germline V gives CDR1 DFQATT, CDR2 SNEGSKA (reference sequence). V lost 3 bases and J lost 5, with 17 bases in between. CDR3 region: CSARLPTGVYQPQHF. CDR3 DNA sequence: TGCAGTGCTAGGTTGCCGACAGGAGTCTATCAGCCCCAGCATTTT.

This clonotype was picked up many times. The V gene is TRBV2, the J gene TRBJ2-6; D gene ambiguous. The germline V gene has CDR1 SNHLY and CDR2 FYNNEI. V was trimmed by 6 bases and J by 0 bases, leaving 12 bases between them. CDR3 length equals 16 residues. CDR3 amino acids: CASSETSLSGANVLTF. DNA for the CDR3: TGTGCCAGCAGCGAGACTTCCCTCTCTGGGGCCAACGTCCTGACTTTC. Using reference TRBV2 and TRBJ2-6 for the parts outside the CDR3, the full variable domain is EPEVTQTPSHQVTQMGQEVILRCVPISNHLYFYWYRQILGQKVEFLVSFYNNEISEKSEIFDDQFSVERPDGSNFTLKIRSTKLEDSAMYFCASSETSLSGANVLTFGAGSRLTVL.

Only a few counts were recorded for this clonotype. Possible read error: a much larger clone is one base away. This chain uses TRBV20-1 with TRBJ2-3, with D tentatively TRBD1 or TRBD2 (5 bases each). The CDR3 consists of 15 residues. In germline, CDR1 is DFQATT, CDR2 SNEGSKA (reference sequence). CDR3 coding DNA: TGCAGTACGTCCTCAGGGAGAGTGGGCACAGATACGCGGTATTTT. Encoded protein: CSTSSGRVGTDTRYF.

This clonotype has a count of ten or more. V usage is TRBV18 and J usage is TRBJ2-2; 7 bases fit TRBD2. Germline CDR1 is KGHSH and CDR2 is LQKENI. The CDR3 is made up of 15 amino acids. Trimming took 8 bases from V and 2 from J; bases not matched to a gene: 8. The CDR3 loop reads CASSPPGLNTGELFF. In nucleotides, the CDR3 is TGTGCCAGCAGCCCACCGGGACTAAACACCGGGGAGCTGTTTTTT.

The chain is built from TRBV7-2 and TRBJ2-1, with 14 bases matching TRBD2. The germline gives CDR1 SGHTA, CDR2 FQGNSA. This CDR3 region has 18 residues. J lost 7 bases, V lost 5 bases, and 13 bases had no gene match. CDR3 amino acids: CASSQDWTSGGHWNEQFF. CDR3 bases: TGTGCCAGCAGCCAAGATTGGACTAGCGGGGGGCATTGGAATGAGCAGTTCTTC.

This chain links TRBV2 with TRBJ2-7; TRBD1 matches at 9 bases. V lost 6 bases to trimming and J lost 5 bases; unmatched junction nucleotides: 8. The length of the CDR3 is 14 residues. Per the germline V gene, CDR1 is SNHLY and CDR2 is FYNNEI. In DNA form, the CDR3 reads TGTGCCAGCAGCTTACAGGGGGCGCTTAACGAGCAGTACTTC. Residues: CASSLQGALNEQYF. The variable domain in full, with the rest retrieved from reference TRBV2 and TRBJ2-7, is EPEVTQTPSHQVTQMGQEVILRCVPISNHLYFYWYRQILGQKVEFLVSFYNNEISEKSEIFDDQFSVERPDGSNFTLKIRSTKLEDSAMYFCASSLQGALNEQYFGPGTRLTVT.

This clonotype was seen repeatedly, ten times or more. This chain joins TRBV10-3 and TRBJ2-7; D assignment may be TRBD1 or TRBD2 (5 bases each). From germline, CDR1 is ENHRY and CDR2 SYGVKD. Trimming pared 2 bases from V and 0 bases from J, leaving 23 bases between. This CDR3 contains 19 residues. The DNA of the CDR3 is TGTGCCATCAGTGAGCTACCGAAGCTTCCGGGACGCATCTCCTACGAGCAGTACTTC. Amino acid sequence: CAISELPKLPGRISYEQYF.

Ten or more counts support this clonotype. The rearrangement joins TRBV30 to TRBJ1-5; tentatively, D is TRBD1 (5 bases). Germline values: CDR1 GTSNPN, CDR2 SVGIG (reference sequence). Trimming left V 3 bases short and J 2 bases short, with 14 bases between. CDR3 length equals 15 residues. The CDR3 spells CAWSEGQGGNQPQHF. Here the CDR3 DNA reads TGTGCCTGGAGCGAGGGGCAGGGAGGCAATCAGCCCCAGCATTTT.

The rearrangement uses TRBV30 and TRBJ2-3; maybe TRBD1 (6 bases). From germline, CDR1 is GTSNPN and CDR2 SVGIG (reference sequence). V was cut by 2 bases and J by 1 base, with 16 bases left in between. The CDR3 loop spans 16 amino acids. CDR3 amino acids: CAWSSGTRLGTDTQYF. CDR3 DNA sequence: TGTGCCTGGAGTTCCGGGACAAGGTTGGGCACAGATACGCAGTATTTT. The full variable domain, with the rest looked up from reference TRBV30 and TRBJ2-3, is SQTIHQWPATLVQPVGSPLSLECTVEGTSNPNLYWYRQAAGRGLQLLFYSVGIGQISSEVPQNLSASRPQDRQFILSSKKLLLSDSGFYLCAWSSGTRLGTDTQYFGPGTRLTVL.

This clonotype was counted only a few times. A read error may be the cause here, since a much bigger clone is one base away. The genes are TRBV28 and TRBJ1-5; D gene ambiguous. The CDR3 length is 16 residues. Germline-derived CDR1 and CDR2 are MDHEN and SYDVKM. The CDR3 is CASSFHRGNSNRPQHF. The DNA for the CDR3 is TGTGCCAGCAGTTTCCATCGGGGAAATAGCAATCGGCCCCAGCATTTT. Variable domain in full (rest from reference TRBV28 and TRBJ1-5): DVKVTQSSRYLVKRTGEKVFLECVQDMDHENMFWYRQDPGLGLRLIYFSYDVKMKEKGDIPEGYSVSREKKERFSLILESASTNQTSMYLCASSFHRGNSNRPQHFGDGTRLSIL.

CDR3 sequence: CASSPRDGHYEQYF. DNA for the CDR3: TGTGCCAGCAGCCCCCGGGACGGCCACTACGAGCAGTACTTC. The genes are TRBV9 and TRBJ2-7, with D perhaps given as TRBD1 or TRBD2 (5 bases each). V lost 4 bases, J lost 3 bases, and 14 bases lay in between. Germline lookup yields CDR1 SGDLS and CDR2 YYNGEE. The CDR3 has 14 amino acids.

There are many counts of this clonotype. This chain links TRBV18 with TRBJ2-3; 8 bases line up with TRBD2. Germline V gene lookup returns CDR1 KGHSH and CDR2 LQKENI. V lost 5 bases, J lost 2 bases, and 3 bases stayed unmatched. The CDR3 has 14 residues. CDR3: CASSTAGVTDTQYF. The CDR3 nucleotides read TGTGCCAGCTCAACAGCGGGGGTCACAGATACGCAGTATTTT.

The chain links TRBV10-3 to TRBJ1-1; 8 bases align to TRBD1. This CDR3 contains 16 residues. In germline, CDR1 is ENHRY, CDR2 SYGVKD. Trimming cost V 0 bases and J 0 bases; bases outside gene matches: 3. The CDR3 sequence: CAISESSGGMNTEAFF. The CDR3 region has the DNA TGTGCCATCAGTGAGTCGTCAGGGGGCATGAACACTGAAGCTTTCTTT.

This clonotype showed up just a few times. V is TRBV6-4 and J is TRBJ1-4, with unresolved D. CDR3 size: 13 residues. The V and J ends lost 5 bases and 5 bases respectively, with 9 bases between them. Germline CDR1 and CDR2: MRHNA and SNTAGT. The CDR3 spells CASSHLVNEKLFF. The CDR3, as DNA: TGTGCCAGCAGTCACTTGGTCAATGAAAAACTGTTTTTT.

This clonotype appeared many times. The chain uses TRBV27 and TRBJ1-5; no clear D gene. Trimming pared 0 bases from V and 4 bases from J, leaving 10 bases between. Per germline, CDR1 MNHEY and CDR2 SMNVEV (reference sequence). The CDR3 runs 15 residues. The DNA of the CDR3 is TGTGCCAGCAGTTTATCGGTTAGTCGGAATCAGCCCCAGCATTTT. Residues: CASSLSVSRNQPQHF.

The chain joins TRBV14 to TRBJ1-2, with a weak D call TRBD1 (5 bases). Trimming cost V 2 bases and J 2 bases, with 12 bases left between them. Germline assignment: CDR1 SGHDN and CDR2 FVKESK. The CDR3 totals 15 residues. CDR3: CASSQTQGSNYGYTF. The CDR3 DNA is TGTGCCAGCAGCCAAACCCAGGGCTCCAACTATGGCTACACCTTC.

This clonotype occurred many times. The chain has TRBV28 and TRBJ2-5, with D possibly TRBD1 on 5 matching bases. This CDR3 is built from 12 residues. Per germline, CDR1 MDHEN and CDR2 SYDVKM. V was shortened by 7 bases and J by 7 bases, with 13 bases between the two germline ends. The CDR3 region is CASKGRAGTQYF. As DNA, the CDR3 is TGTGCCAGCAAGGGCAGGGCCGGGACCCAGTACTTC.

In this sample, this clonotype turned up many times. The genes are TRBV11-3 and TRBJ2-1, with a tentative D call TRBD2 (6 bases). Germline-derived CDR1 and CDR2 are SGHNT and YENEEA. CDR3 size: 15 residues. V lost 1 base, J lost 1 base, and 8 bases lay in between. CDR3: CASSLAGRSYNEQFF. The CDR3, as DNA: TGTGCCAGCAGCTTAGCAGGGAGGTCCTACAATGAGCAGTTCTTC.

This clonotype was observed at least ten times. This chain uses TRBV30 with TRBJ2-1; 11 bases align to TRBD2. The ends lost 5 bases at V and 4 bases at J; junction bases unmatched: 7. CDR1 is GTSNPN and CDR2 is SVGIG in the germline V gene (reference sequence). The CDR3 extends over 15 amino acids. The CDR3 DNA is TGTGCCTGGGTCCCCCCTAGCGGGGGGTACAATGAGCAGTTCTTC. Translated, it gives CAWVPPSGGYNEQFF.

The chain joins TRBV2 to TRBJ1-1, with D uncertain. V was shortened by 7 bases and J by 1 base, with 16 bases between the two germline ends. The CDR3 has 15 amino acids. CDR1 and CDR2 from the germline V gene are SNHLY and FYNNEI. CDR3 loop: CASTREGMKNTEAFF. CDR3 DNA sequence: TGTGCCAGCACCCGGGAAGGGATGAAGAACACTGAAGCTTTCTTT.

In its sample, this clonotype was seen many times. J is TRBJ2-1 and V is TRBV7-9, with D perhaps TRBD2 (6 bases). The CDR3 consists of 17 residues. Germline CDR1 and CDR2: SEHNR and FQNEAQ (reference sequence). Between the trimmed V and J ends, which lost 4 bases and 3 bases, there was a span of 19 bases. The CDR3 DNA follows: TGTGCCAGCAGCTCAACGCGGGGCGGGGCCGACTACAATGAGCAGTTCTTC. Protein: CASSSTRGGADYNEQFF.

J is TRBJ2-5 and V is TRBV12-3 or TRBV12-4, with 10 bases fitting TRBD1. Trimming cost V 5 bases and J 6 bases; bases outside gene matches: 9. The CDR3 has 15 amino acids. The CDR3 sequence: CASSPQTGGKKTQYF. In nucleotides, the CDR3 is TGTGCCAGCAGTCCTCAGACAGGGGGCAAGAAGACCCAGTACTTC.

The V gene is TRBV12-3 or TRBV12-4, the J gene TRBJ1-5; 7 bases agree with TRBD1. V trimming: 7 bases; J trimming: 5 bases; junction bases outside the gene matches: 5. This CDR3 is 13 amino acids long. The CDR3 spells CASKGGDDQPQHF. The CDR3, as DNA: TGTGCCAGCAAAGGGGGCGACGATCAGCCCCAGCATTTT.

This clonotype was seen more than once but under ten times. The rearrangement joins TRBV27 to TRBJ2-7; a possible D gene is TRBD2 (6 bases). The CDR3 has 13 amino acids. Trimming shortened V by 10 bases and J by 7 bases, and 20 bases separated the two germline ends. The germline V gene encodes CDR1 MNHEY and CDR2 SMNVEV (reference sequence). CDR3: CATGIGTYREQYF. As DNA, the CDR3 is TGTGCCACCGGAATAGGGACTTACAGGGAGCAGTACTTC.

This clonotype came up many times. The rearrangement joins TRBV5-1 to TRBJ2-1; TRBD1 is a possible D gene (6 bases). With 3 bases removed from V and 9 bases from J, the gap between germline ends came to 19 bases. The CDR3 has 15 amino acids. Germline-derived CDR1 and CDR2 are SGHRS and YFSETQ. The CDR3 here is CASSSSSAKGGEQFF. The CDR3 DNA reads TGCGCCAGCAGCTCGTCTTCGGCCAAAGGGGGTGAGCAGTTCTTC.

Ten or more counts support this clonotype. This chain's CDR3 is CASSLARDQYNEQFF. The DNA of the CDR3 is TGTGCCAGCAGCTTGGCCAGGGACCAGTACAATGAGCAGTTCTTC. The V gene is TRBV5-4, the J gene TRBJ2-1; D may be TRBD1 or TRBD2 (5 bases each). V lost 0 bases and J lost 4, with 11 bases in between. The CDR3 length is 15 residues. CDR1 is SGHNT, CDR2 YYREEE, per germline (reference sequence).

This clonotype was recorded at least ten times. The chain has TRBV5-1 and TRBJ1-3; 7 bases line up with TRBD1. Looked up from germline, CDR1 is SGHRS and CDR2 is YFSETQ. Germline trimming cut 2 bases from V and 2 bases from J; bases unmatched to any gene: 4. The CDR3 spans 15 residues. The CDR3 DNA is TGCGCCAGCAGCTTAACAGGGGATCCTGGAAACACCATATATTTT. Its protein is CASSLTGDPGNTIYF.

This clonotype was observed many times. The chain joins TRBV5-6 to TRBJ2-5; 7 bases align to TRBD2. Germline trimming cut 4 bases from V and 2 bases from J; bases unmatched to any gene: 5. The CDR3 loop spans 14 amino acids. The germline V gene encodes CDR1 SGHDT and CDR2 YYEEEE. CDR3 sequence reads: CASSGGGAQETQYF. The CDR3 nucleotides are TGTGCCAGCAGCGGGGGGGGAGCACAAGAGACCCAGTACTTC.

There are a few counts of this clonotype. The chain combines TRBV6-1 with TRBJ2-7; possible D gene TRBD1, 6 bases. The V and J ends lost 2 bases and 0 bases respectively, with 11 bases between them. From germline, CDR1 is MNHNS and CDR2 SASEGT. The CDR3 runs 15 residues. CDR3 in amino acids: CASSERTGSSYEQYF. The DNA for the CDR3 is TGTGCCAGCAGTGAAAGAACAGGGAGCTCCTACGAGCAGTACTTC.

The chain uses TRBV5-4 and TRBJ2-3; D is possibly TRBD1 (5 bases). The V end lost 2 bases, the J end lost 1 base, and 14 bases lay between the germline ends. CDR1 is SGHNT and CDR2 is YYREEE in the germline V gene (reference sequence). The CDR3 is 16 amino acids. The CDR3 loop is CASSFPTTARTDTQYF. In nucleotides, the CDR3 is TGTGCCAGCAGCTTCCCTACGACAGCGCGCACAGATACGCAGTATTTT. The variable domain in full, with the rest retrieved from reference TRBV5-4 and TRBJ2-3, is ETGVTQSPTHLIKTRGQQVTLRCSSQSGHNTVSWYQQALGQGPQFIFQYYREEENGRGNFPPRFSGLQFPNYSSELNVNALELDDSALYLCASSFPTTARTDTQYFGPGTRLTVL.